Described below is a single T cell receptor (beta chain) sequence and its context. CDR3 length: 18 amino acids. Germline CDR1 is MNHEY and CDR2 is SMNVEV (reference sequence). Trimming removed 1 base from V and 5 bases from J; junction bases left unmatched: 13. The data are from a study of somatic mutations in cytotoxic T cells in rheumatoid arthritis. Overall study context: Patients gave 30 ml EDTA peripheral blood immediately after diagnosis, prior to starting treatment. Flow sorting at nearly 100% purity was applied to some V beta antibody-stained T-cell populations, which included V beta1+ cells sequenced for TCRB.

The method was immunoSEQ multiplex PCR; TCRdb's version includes in-frame clones alone and lacks a portion of them. The sample has 6,500 to 9,000 clones, approximately 68% seen once. J is TRBJ2-2 and V is TRBV27, with TRBD1 identical over 7 bases. The sequence came from an adult with rheumatoid arthritis. The sequencing input was CD8+ T cells sorted from blood. The CDR3: CASSLLLTGQGRTGELFF. CDR3 bases: TGTGCCAGCAGTTTATTACTGACAGGGCAAGGAAGGACCGGGGAGCTGTTTTTT.